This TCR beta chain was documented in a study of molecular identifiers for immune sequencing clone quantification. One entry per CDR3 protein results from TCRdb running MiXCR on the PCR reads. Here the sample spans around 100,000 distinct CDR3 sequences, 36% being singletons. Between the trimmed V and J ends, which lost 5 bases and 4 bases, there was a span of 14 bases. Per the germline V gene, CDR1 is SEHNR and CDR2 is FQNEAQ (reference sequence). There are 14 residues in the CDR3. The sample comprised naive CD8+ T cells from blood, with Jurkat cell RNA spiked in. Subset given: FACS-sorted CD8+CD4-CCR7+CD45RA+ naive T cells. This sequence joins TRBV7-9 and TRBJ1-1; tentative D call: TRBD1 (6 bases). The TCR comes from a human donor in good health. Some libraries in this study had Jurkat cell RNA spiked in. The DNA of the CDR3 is TGTGCCAGCAGCGCACGGGGGGCGCCCACTGAAGCTTTCTTT. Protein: CASSARGAPTEAFF.